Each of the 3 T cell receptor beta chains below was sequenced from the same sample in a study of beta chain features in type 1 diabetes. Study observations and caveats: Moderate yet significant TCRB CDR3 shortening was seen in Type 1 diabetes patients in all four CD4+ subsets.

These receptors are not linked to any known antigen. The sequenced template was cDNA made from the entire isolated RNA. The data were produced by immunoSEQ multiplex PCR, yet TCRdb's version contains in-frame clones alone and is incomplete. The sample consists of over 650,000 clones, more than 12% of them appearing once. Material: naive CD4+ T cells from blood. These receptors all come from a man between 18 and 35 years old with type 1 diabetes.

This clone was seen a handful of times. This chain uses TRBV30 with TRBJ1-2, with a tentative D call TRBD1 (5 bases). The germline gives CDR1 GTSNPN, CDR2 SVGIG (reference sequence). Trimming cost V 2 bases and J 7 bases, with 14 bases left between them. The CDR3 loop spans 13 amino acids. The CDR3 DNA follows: TGTGCCTGGAGTCTAACCCGGGGGTCTGGCTACACCTTC. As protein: CAWSLTRGSGYTF.

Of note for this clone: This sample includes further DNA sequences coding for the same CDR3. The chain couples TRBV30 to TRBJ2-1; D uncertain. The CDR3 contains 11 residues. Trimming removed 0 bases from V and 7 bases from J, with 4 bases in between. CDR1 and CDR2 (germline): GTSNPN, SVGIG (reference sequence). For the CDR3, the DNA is TGTGCCTGGAGTGTACCAAATGAGCAGTTCTTC. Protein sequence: CAWSVPNEQFF.

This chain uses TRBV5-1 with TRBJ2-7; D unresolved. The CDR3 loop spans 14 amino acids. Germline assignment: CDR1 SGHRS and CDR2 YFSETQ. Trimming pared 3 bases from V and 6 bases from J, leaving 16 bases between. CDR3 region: CASSSSLGESEQYF. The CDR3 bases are TGCGCCAGCAGCTCATCACTTGGGGAATCCGAGCAGTACTTC.